This is a list of T cell receptor beta chains from one sample in a study of T cells in Graves' hyperthyroidism and ophthalmopathy. TCRdb re-called the multiplex PCR reads through MiXCR, storing one row per CDR3 protein. The sample holds 300,000 to 400,000 distinct CDR3 sequences, around 13% seen once. The sequenced sample was blood. The receptors originated from a woman in her sixties or seventies with Graves' hyperthyroidism. Both conserved end residues are part of each CDR3. The order of the fields is D gene, clone size, V gene, J gene, CDR3 protein, CDR3 DNA. The D gene is left open where the match is weak. Clone size appears in some rows only: once, few, many, or a class for an expanded clone.

NA	many	TRBV6-1	TRBJ2-4	CASRVVSLAKNIQYF	TGTGCCAGCAGGGTAGTATCCCTAGCCAAAAACATTCAGTACTTC
TRBD2	many	TRBV4-1	TRBJ2-3	CASSQAMRGSGRYDTQYF	TGCGCCAGCAGCCAGGCGATGAGGGGGAGCGGGAGATATGATACGCAGTATTTT
NA	many	TRBV14	TRBJ2-3	CASSPLGSTDTQYF	TGTGCCAGCAGCCCACTTGGGAGCACAGATACGCAGTATTTT
NA	few	TRBV7-2	TRBJ2-1	CASSVLGYNEQFF	TGTGCCAGCTCAGTTTTGGGCTACAATGAGCAGTTCTTC
TRBD2	few	TRBV7-3	TRBJ2-2	CASSSTRGRESGELFF	TGTGCCAGCAGCTCGACTCGGGGGAGGGAATCCGGGGAGCTGTTTTTT
NA	many	TRBV5-1	TRBJ2-3	CASSPGRGERTDTQYF	TGCGCCAGCAGCCCGGGACGGGGTGAGAGGACAGATACGCAGTATTTT
NA	many	TRBV3-1	TRBJ2-1	CASSQSTVSYNEQFF	TGTGCCAGCAGCCAATCTACCGTCTCATACAATGAGCAGTTCTTC
TRBD2	many	TRBV11-2	TRBJ2-7	CPSSLGGLAGDREQYF	TGTCCCAGCAGCTTAGGGGGACTAGCGGGAGATAGGGAGCAGTACTTC
NA	many	TRBV12-3/TRBV12-4	TRBJ1-2	CASSPDRQYGSYTF	TGTGCCAGCAGTCCTGACAGGCAGTATGGAAGCTACACCTTC
TRBD1	many	TRBV11-2	TRBJ2-7	CASSLGLQGAHEQYF	TGTGCCAGCAGCTTAGGCTTACAGGGGGCCCACGAGCAGTACTTC
TRBD2	many	TRBV11-3	TRBJ2-7	CASSPTGTSGAHEQYF	TGTGCCAGCAGCCCCACCGGGACTAGCGGGGCCCACGAGCAGTACTTC
NA	many	TRBV30	TRBJ1-1	CACWRRAEAFF	TGTGCCTGTTGGCGGCGGGCTGAAGCTTTCTTT
TRBD1	NA	TRBV4-1	TRBJ1-5	CASSSVLIRDRSGEPQHF	TGCGCCAGCAGCTCGGTTTTAATTAGGGACAGGTCCGGGGAGCCCCAGCATTTT
NA	few	TRBV28	TRBJ2-1	CASSHRRGVVYNEQFF	TGTGCCAGCAGTCACAGACGGGGAGTCGTCTACAATGAGCAGTTCTTC
NA	many	TRBV12-3/TRBV12-4	TRBJ1-1	CASSTSGVEAFF	TGTGCCAGCAGCACAAGCGGGGTTGAAGCTTTCTTT
TRBD2	many	TRBV12-3/TRBV12-4	TRBJ2-1	CASSLWLAGGYEQFF	TGTGCCAGCAGTTTATGGCTAGCGGGAGGATATGAGCAGTTCTTC
NA	NA	TRBV9	TRBJ2-1	CASSVGLGRGNEQFF	TGTGCCAGCAGCGTAGGGCTAGGCAGGGGCAATGAGCAGTTCTTC
NA	once	TRBV19	TRBJ1-2	CASSTPPKTSYYGYTF	TGTGCCAGTAGCACTCCCCCCAAAACGAGCTATTATGGCTACACCTTC
TRBD2	many	TRBV20-1	TRBJ2-5	CSASPSGIYETQYF	TGCAGTGCTAGTCCCAGCGGGATTTACGAGACCCAGTACTTC
TRBD2	NA	TRBV18	TRBJ2-2	CASSLGLAGASGELFF	TGTGCCAGCTCATTAGGACTAGCGGGAGCGTCCGGGGAGCTGTTTTTT
TRBD2	many	TRBV20-1	TRBJ2-3	CSVKVGLGLDTQYF	TGCAGTGTTAAGGTGGGACTAGGTCTTGATACGCAGTATTTT
TRBD2	few	TRBV5-1	TRBJ2-1	CASSSVGTSGYRSSYNEQFF	TGCGCCAGCAGCTCGGTTGGGACTAGCGGGTACCGGAGCTCCTACAATGAGCAGTTCTTC
NA	few	TRBV12-3/TRBV12-4	TRBJ2-3	CASSLGLQGDTQYF	TGTGCCAGCAGTTTGGGTTTACAGGGAGATACGCAGTATTTT
TRBD2	many	TRBV18	TRBJ2-3	CASSLTSGEVDTQYF	TGTGCCAGCTCACTTACTAGCGGGGAGGTGGATACGCAGTATTTT
NA	NA	TRBV6-1	TRBJ1-1	CASGGVGTEAFF	TGTGCCAGCGGGGGCGTCGGGACAGAAGCTTTCTTT
NA	few	TRBV10-3	TRBJ1-1	CAINRANTEAFF	TGTGCCATCAATCGGGCGAACACTGAAGCTTTCTTT